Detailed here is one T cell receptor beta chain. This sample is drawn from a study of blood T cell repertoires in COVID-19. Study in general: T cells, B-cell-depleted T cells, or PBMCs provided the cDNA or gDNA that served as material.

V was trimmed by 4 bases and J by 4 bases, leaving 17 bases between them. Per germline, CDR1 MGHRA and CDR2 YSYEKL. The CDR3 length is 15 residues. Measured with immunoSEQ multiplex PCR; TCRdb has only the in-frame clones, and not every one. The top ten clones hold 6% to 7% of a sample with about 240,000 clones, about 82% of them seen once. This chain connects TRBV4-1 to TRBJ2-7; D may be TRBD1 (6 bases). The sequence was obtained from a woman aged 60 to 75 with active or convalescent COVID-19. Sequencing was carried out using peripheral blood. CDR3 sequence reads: CASSPTQGYGYEQYF. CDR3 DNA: TGCGCCAGCAGCCCCACCCAGGGGTACGGATACGAGCAGTACTTC.